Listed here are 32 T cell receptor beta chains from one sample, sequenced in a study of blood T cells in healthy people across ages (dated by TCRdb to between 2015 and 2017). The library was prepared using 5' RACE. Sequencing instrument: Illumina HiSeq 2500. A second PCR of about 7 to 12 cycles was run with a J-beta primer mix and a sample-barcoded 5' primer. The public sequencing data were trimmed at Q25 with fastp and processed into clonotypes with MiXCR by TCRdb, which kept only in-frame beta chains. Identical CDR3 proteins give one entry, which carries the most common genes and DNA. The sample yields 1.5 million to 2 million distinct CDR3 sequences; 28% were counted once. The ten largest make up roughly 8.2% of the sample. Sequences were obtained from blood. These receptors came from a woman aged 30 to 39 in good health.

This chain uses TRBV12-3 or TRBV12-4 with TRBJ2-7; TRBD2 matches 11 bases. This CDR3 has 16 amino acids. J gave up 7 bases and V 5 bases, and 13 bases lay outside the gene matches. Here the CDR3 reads CASSPGWTSGRAEQYF. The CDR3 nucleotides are TGTGCCAGCAGTCCCGGATGGACTAGCGGGCGGGCTGAGCAGTACTTC.

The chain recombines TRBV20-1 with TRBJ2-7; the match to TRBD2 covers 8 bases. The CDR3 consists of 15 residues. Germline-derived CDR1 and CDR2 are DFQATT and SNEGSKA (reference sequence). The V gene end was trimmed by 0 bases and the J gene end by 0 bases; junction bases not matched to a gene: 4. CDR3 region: CSARDGRGDSYEQYF. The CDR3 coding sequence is TGCAGTGCTAGAGATGGGCGGGGGGACTCCTACGAGCAGTACTTC.

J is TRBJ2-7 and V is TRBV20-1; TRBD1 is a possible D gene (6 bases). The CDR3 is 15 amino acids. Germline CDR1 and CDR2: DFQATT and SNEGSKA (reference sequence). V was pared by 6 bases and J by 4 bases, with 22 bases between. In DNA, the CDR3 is TGCAGTGCCTCTACAGGGCCCGCTGCTGCTTACGAGCAGTACTTC. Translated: CSASTGPAAAYEQYF.

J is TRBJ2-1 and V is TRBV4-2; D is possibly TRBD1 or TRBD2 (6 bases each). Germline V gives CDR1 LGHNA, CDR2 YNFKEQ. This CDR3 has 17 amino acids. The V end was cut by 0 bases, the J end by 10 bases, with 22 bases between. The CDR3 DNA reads TGTGCCAGCAGCCAAGAAGACACAGGGCGGGGCTCCTACGAGCAGTTCTTC. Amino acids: CASSQEDTGRGSYEQFF.

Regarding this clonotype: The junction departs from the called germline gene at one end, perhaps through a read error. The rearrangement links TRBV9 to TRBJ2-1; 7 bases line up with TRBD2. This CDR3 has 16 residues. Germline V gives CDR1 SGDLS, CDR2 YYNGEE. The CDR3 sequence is CASSDGRGDPYNEHFF. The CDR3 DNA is TGTGCCAGCAGCGACGGACGGGGGGATCCCTACAATGAGCATTTCTTC.

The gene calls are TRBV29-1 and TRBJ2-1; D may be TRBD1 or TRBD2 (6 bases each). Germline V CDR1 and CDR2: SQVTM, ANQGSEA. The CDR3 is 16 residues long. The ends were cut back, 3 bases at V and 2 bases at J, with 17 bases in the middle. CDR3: CSVDGREEGAYNEQFF. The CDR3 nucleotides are TGCAGCGTTGATGGGAGAGAGGAGGGGGCCTACAATGAGCAGTTCTTC.

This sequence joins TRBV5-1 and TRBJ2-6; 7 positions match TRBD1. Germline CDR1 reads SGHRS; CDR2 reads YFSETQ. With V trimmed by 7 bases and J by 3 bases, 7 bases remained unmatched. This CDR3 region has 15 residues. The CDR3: CASSQGTDGANVLTF. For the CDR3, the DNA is TGCGCCAGCTCACAGGGGACAGATGGGGCCAACGTCCTGACTTTC.

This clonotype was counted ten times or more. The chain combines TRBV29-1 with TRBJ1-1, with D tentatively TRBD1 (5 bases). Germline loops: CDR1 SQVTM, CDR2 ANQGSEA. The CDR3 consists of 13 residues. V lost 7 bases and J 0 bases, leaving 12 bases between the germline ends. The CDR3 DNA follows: TGCAGCGCTGACGACAGCCTGAACACTGAAGCTTTCTTT. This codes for CSADDSLNTEAFF.

CDR3 DNA: TGCGCCAGCAGCTCCGTGGGACCTAGCTCCTACGAGCAGTACTTC. Translation gives CASSSVGPSSYEQYF. V and J are TRBV5-1 and TRBJ2-7; D possibly uses TRBD1 or TRBD2 (5 bases each). Germline CDR1 is SGHRS and CDR2 is YFSETQ. This CDR3 is built from 15 residues. The germline V and J ends were trimmed by 3 bases and 0 bases, with 13 bases remaining between them.

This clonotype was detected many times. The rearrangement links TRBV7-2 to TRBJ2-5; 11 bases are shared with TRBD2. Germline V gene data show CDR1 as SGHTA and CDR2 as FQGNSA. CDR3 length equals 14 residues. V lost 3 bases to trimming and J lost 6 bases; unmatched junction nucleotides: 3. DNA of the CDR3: TGTGCCAGCAGCTTGACTAGCGGGAAACAGACCCAGTACTTC. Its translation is CASSLTSGKQTQYF. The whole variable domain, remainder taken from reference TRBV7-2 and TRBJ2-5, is GAGVSQSPSNKVTEKGKDVELRCDPISGHTALYWYRQSLGQGLEFLIYFQGNSAPDKSGLPSDRFSAERTGGSVSTLTIQRTQQEDSAVYLCASSLTSGKQTQYFGPGTRLLVL.

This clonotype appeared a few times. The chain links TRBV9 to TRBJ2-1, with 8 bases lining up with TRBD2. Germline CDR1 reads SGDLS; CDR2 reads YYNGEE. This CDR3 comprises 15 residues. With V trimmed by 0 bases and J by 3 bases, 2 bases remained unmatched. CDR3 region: CASSVASGFYNEQFF. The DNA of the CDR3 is TGTGCCAGCAGCGTAGCTAGCGGGTTCTACAATGAGCAGTTCTTC.

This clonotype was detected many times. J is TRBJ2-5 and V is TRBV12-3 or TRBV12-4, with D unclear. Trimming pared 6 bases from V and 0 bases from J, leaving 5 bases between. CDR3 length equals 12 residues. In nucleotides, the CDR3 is TGTGCCAGCAGGGGGAACCAAGAGACCCAGTACTTC. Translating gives CASRGNQETQYF.

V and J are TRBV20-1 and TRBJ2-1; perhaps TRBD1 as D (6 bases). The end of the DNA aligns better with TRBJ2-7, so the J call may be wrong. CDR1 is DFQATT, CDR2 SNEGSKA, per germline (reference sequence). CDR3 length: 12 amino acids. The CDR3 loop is CSAEGTYNEQYF. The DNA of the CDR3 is TGCAGTGCCGAGGGGACATACAATGAGCAGTACTTC.

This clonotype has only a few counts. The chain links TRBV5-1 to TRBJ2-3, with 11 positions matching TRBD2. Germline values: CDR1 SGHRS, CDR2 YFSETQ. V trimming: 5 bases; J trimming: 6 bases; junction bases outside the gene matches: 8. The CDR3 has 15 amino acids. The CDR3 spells CASRLLAGVPDTQYF. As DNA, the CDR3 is TGCGCCAGCAGGTTACTAGCGGGAGTACCCGATACGCAGTATTTT.

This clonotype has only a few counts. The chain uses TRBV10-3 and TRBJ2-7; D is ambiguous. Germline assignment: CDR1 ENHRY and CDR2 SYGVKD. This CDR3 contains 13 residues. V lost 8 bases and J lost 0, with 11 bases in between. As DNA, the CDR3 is TGTGCCATCGGTAGTCCAAGCTCCTACGAGCAGTACTTC. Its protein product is CAIGSPSSYEQYF.

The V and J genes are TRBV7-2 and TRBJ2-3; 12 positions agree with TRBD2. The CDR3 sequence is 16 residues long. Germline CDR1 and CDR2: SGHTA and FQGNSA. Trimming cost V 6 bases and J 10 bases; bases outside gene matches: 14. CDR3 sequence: CASSSGLAGIYEAQYF. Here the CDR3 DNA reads TGTGCCAGCAGTTCAGGACTAGCGGGGATATATGAGGCGCAGTATTTT.

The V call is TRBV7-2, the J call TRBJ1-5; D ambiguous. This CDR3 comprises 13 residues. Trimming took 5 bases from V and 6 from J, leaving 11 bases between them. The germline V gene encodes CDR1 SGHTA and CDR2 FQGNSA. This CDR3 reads CASSAESGQPQHF. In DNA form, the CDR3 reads TGTGCCAGCAGCGCAGAGTCGGGTCAGCCCCAGCATTTT.

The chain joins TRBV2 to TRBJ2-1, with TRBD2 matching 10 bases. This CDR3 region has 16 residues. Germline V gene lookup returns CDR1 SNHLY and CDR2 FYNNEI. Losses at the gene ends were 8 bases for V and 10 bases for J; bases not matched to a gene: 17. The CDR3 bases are TGTGCCAGCCGGACCCATAGCGGGGGGAGCGCGGGGGAGCAGTTCTTC. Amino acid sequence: CASRTHSGGSAGEQFF.

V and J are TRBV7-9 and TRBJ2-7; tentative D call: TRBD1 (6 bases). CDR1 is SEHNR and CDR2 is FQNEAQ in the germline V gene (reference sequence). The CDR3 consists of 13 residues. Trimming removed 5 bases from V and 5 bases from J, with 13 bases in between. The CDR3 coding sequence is TGTGCCAGCAGCCCTAGGACAGCGAACGAGCAGTACTTC. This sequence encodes CASSPRTANEQYF.

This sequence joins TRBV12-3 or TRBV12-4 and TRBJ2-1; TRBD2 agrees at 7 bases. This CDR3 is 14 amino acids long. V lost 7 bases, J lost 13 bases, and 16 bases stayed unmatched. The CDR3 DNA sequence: TGTGCCAGCACCCGAAGGGAGGGGTTCCACGGTCAGTTCTTC. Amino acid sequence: CASTRREGFHGQFF.

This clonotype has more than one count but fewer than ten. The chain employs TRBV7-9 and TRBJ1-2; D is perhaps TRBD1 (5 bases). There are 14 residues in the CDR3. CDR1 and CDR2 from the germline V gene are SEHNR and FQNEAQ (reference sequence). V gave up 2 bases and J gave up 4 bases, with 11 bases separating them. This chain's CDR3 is CASSLKGPLYGYTF. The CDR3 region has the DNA TGTGCCAGCAGCTTAAAGGGGCCACTCTATGGCTACACCTTC.

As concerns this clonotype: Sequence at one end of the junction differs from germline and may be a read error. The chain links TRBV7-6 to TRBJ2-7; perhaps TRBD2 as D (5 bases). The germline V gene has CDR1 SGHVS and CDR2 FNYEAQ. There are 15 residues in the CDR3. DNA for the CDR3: TGTGCCAGCAGCTTAGTAACCGGGGATTTCTACGGGCAGTACTTC. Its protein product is CASSLVTGDFYGQYF.

The CDR3 here is CSVRGQGARANYGYTF. Written as DNA, the CDR3 is TGCAGTGTCAGGGGTCAGGGGGCTCGAGCTAACTATGGCTACACCTTC. The rearrangement links TRBV20-1 to TRBJ1-2; 8 bases map to TRBD1. In germline, CDR1 is DFQATT, CDR2 SNEGSKA (reference sequence). V gave up 7 bases and J gave up 0 bases; unmatched junction bases: 13. This CDR3 contains 16 residues.

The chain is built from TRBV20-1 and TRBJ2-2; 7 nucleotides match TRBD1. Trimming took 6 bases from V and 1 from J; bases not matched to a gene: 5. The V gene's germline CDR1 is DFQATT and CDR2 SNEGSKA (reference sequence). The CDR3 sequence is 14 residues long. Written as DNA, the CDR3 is TGCAGTGCGTCGGGACAGAAGAACACCGGGGAGCTGTTTTTT. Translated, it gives CSASGQKNTGELFF.

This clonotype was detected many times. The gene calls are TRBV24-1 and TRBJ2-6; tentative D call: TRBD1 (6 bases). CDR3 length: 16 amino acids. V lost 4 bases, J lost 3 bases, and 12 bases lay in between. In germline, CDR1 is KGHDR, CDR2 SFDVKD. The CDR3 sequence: CATSDRGGRGANVLTF. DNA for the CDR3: TGTGCCACCAGTGACAGAGGGGGTCGTGGGGCCAACGTCCTGACTTTC.

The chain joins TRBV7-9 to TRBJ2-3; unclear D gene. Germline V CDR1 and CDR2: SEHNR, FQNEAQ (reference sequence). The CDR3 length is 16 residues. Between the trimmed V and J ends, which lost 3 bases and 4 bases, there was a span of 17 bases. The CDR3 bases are TGTGCCAGCAGCTTCAGTTCCCCCGATCGGGCAGATACGCAGTATTTT. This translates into CASSFSSPDRADTQYF. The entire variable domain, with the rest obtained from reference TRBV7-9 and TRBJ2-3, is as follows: DTGVSQNPRHKITKRGQNVTFRCDPISEHNRLYWYRQTLGQGPEFLTYFQNEAQLEKSRLLSDRFSAERPKGSFSTLEIQRTEQGDSAMYLCASSFSSPDRADTQYFGPGTRLTVL.

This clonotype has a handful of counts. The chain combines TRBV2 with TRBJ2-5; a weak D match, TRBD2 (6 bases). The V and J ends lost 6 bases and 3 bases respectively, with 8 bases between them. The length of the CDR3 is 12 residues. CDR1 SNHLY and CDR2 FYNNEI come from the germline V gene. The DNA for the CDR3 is TGTGCCAGCAGGCGGGACGAAGAGACCCAGTACTTC. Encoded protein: CASRRDEETQYF.

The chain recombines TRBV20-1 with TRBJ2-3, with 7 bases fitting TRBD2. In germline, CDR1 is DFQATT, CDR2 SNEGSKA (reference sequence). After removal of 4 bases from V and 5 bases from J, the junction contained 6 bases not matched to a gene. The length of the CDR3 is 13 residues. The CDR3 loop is CSAILSGGDTQYF. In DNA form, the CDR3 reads TGCAGTGCTATACTATCGGGGGGAGATACGCAGTATTTT.

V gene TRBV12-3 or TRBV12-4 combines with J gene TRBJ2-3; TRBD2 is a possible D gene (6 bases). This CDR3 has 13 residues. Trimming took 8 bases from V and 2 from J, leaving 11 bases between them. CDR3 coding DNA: TGTGCCAGCGGGGTAGCGGTCACAGATACGCAGTATTTT. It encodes CASGVAVTDTQYF.

For the CDR3, the DNA is TGCGCCAGCAGCTGGCAAGAGACCCAGTACTTC. Translating it yields CASSWQETQYF. This sequence joins TRBV5-1 and TRBJ2-5; D uncertain. V was pared by 3 bases and J by 2 bases, with 2 bases between. CDR1 is SGHRS, CDR2 YFSETQ, per germline. The CDR3 has 11 amino acids.

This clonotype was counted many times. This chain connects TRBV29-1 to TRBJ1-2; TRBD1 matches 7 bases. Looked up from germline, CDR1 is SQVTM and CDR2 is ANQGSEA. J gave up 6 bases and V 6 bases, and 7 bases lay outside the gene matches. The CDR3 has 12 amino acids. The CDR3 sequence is CSVVQGVDGYTF. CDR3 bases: TGCAGCGTAGTCCAGGGGGTTGATGGCTACACCTTC.

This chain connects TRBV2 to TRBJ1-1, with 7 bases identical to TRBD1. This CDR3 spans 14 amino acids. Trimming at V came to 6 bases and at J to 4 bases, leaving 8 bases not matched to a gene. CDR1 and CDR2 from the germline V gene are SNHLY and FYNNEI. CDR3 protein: CASRTRGGFTEAFF. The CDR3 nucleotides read TGTGCCAGCAGGACGAGAGGGGGCTTCACTGAAGCTTTCTTT.